The entry that follows covers one TCR beta chain sequence. Its target antigen remains unknown. No clone much larger than this one lies a single base away; base qualities are absent. The sample comes from a study of cytomegalovirus exposure and HLA in healthy donors (dated by TCRdb to about 2017). Regarding the study in general: According to an earlier analysis of around 600 of the donors, some 170 million T cells yielded over 100 million unique TCR beta sequences and about 300 Gb of sequence data. An early release that covered some 640 HLA-typed donors contained 250 to 350 gigabases of sequencing data and some 87 million unique TCR sequences. Among the approximately 400 genotyped donors, about 85% belonged to the genetic ancestry cluster associated with self-reported Caucasian donors. The study aimed to test whether signatures of past pathogen exposure could be identified by cataloging public T cell receptors. The study used immunosequencing to profile the T cell repertoires of some 600 subjects and linked those repertoires to cytomegalovirus serostatus. In addition to the first cohort of 650 to 750 subjects, a separate validation cohort of approximately 130 different subjects was used. High-throughput TCR immunosequencing, statistical association of individual TCRs with disease status, and machine learning were combined to predict cytomegalovirus infection status. To study patterns of TCR occurrence, a later analysis re-analyzed previously published TCR beta repertoires from several hundred donors and added high-resolution HLA genotyping. Rather than drawing on any new phenotypic data, the later analysis identified candidate immune exposures from TCR beta sequences and the way those sequences occurred across donors. An earlier analysis of 587 of the donors used high-throughput TCR beta sequencing to judge whether each TCR beta V gene segment behaved as functional or pseudogenic. Donor age, sex, ethnicity and CMV serostatus were collected together with the repertoire data. In a later genetic analysis, genome-wide SNP genotypes for about 65% of the 666 donors were used, and that subset was treated as a discovery cohort. Every discovery cohort repertoire had been produced on one sequencing platform. HLA typing covered class I and class II loci at four-digit resolution. The number of typed donors differed by locus: about 620-630 for A, B, C, DRB1 and DQB1; 522 for DQA1; approximately 600 for DPA1; and 450 to 480 for DPB1. Several DR-DQ haplotypes were handled as single units for association and clustering because linkage in the cohort was strong. On average, over 200,000 unique TCR beta nucleotide sequences were sequenced per donor among a few hundred genotyped donors of the cohort, with roughly 20% of those sequences being non-productive. Study-level results and caveats: In vitro tests confirmed that a few of the cytomegalovirus-associated TCR beta chains recognize cytomegalovirus antigens. The study gave a list of over 150 TCR beta chains associated with cytomegalovirus. The classifier was reported to diagnose cytomegalovirus status with high specificity and sensitivity in both the original and validation cohorts. Strong co-occurrence of HLA alleles, especially DR and DQ, made assigning TCR associations to individual alleles difficult. Compared with the approximately 710-donor mean, donors in an Asian-associated ancestry cluster had fewer N-insertions in productive TCRs, according to a later genetic analysis. In a later analysis, most CMV-associated TCR beta chains were found to appear HLA-restricted, with HLA associations seemingly driven largely by CMV exposure. According to a later analysis, TCR association rates differed among HLA loci, with DRB1 alleles showing the most associated TCRs and HLA-C alleles showing the fewest. Some IMGT-functional V segments, including TRBV6-2 and TRBV6-3, could not be told apart with the 87-base-pair reads, so those segments were excluded. A later analysis reported that several top co-occurrence clusters appeared linked to parvovirus B19, influenza, CMV and Epstein-Barr virus. At a false discovery rate of 0.05, a later analysis linked about 16,000 TCR beta sequences to specific HLA alleles. According to the authors, the approach could potentially be generalized to other disease states and immunological phenotypes. Compared with equally common non-associated chains, HLA-associated TCR beta chains in a later analysis were more clonally expanded and had lower generation probabilities. The sequencing pipeline was judged likely to have produced a cluster of highly shared sequence variants as a technical artifact. HLA typing was unavailable for some donors at each locus, so association tests used only the typed subset. Around 16 rarely observed V segments, including chromosome 9 orphons, were excluded from the earlier analysis of approximately 500 of the donors because counts were too low. V-gene and J-gene trimming of TCR beta chains was associated with a missense DCLRE1C variant in a later genetic analysis, and the association was replicated in an independent cohort. The only immune exposure information available for the cohort was CMV serostatus. A further reported finding was that TCR beta sequences accurately predicted the HLA-A and HLA-B alleles for most subjects in the first cohort. Linkage disequilibrium might explain the correlated functional status among segregating V segments, but an unknown experimental factor could not be excluded. The cohort was sequenced for TCR beta chains only, and without alpha or paired-chain data the features that could be detected were limited. The presence/absence analyses assumed that sequencing depth was roughly uniform across donors, and that assumption may not be true. In an earlier analysis of about 550 of the donors, most TCR beta V segments were observed in productive rearrangements about 90% or about 30% of the time, broadly matching IMGT annotations. Across donors, most TCR sequences were observed very rarely, whereas some public TCRs were present in many individuals.

The cohort was made up of 666 healthy bone marrow donors. At the time of sampling, all cohort members were nominally healthy, though unrecorded immune exposures were likely present. The donor tested CMV seropositive, placing the donor among the roughly 300 seropositive members of the cohort. A peripheral blood sample was provided by each donor, and peripheral blood mononuclear cells were used for TCR beta sequencing. Genomic DNA was extracted from the blood cell samples with the Qiagen DNeasy Blood Extraction Kit. Libraries were made using the immunoSEQ multiplex PCR assay. A mixture of 60 forward primers for TCR Vbeta segments and 13 reverse primers for TCR Jbeta segments was used in the multiplex PCR. The CDR3 region of rearranged TCR beta genes was amplified from genomic DNA with a multiplex PCR assay. The Illumina HiSeq System was used to sequence the amplified TCR beta libraries as 87-base-pair reads. Turning to the authors' computational methods: A later analysis counted approximately 76 million unique TCR beta chains across the 666 repertoires, and around 9.9 million of these chains were shared by at least two donors. Raw reads were error-corrected and collapsed into unique sequences with a nearest-neighbor algorithm that merged closely related sequences to remove PCR and sequencing errors. V, D and J gene segments were assigned by aligning CDR3 sequences to IMGT reference sequences. For a sequence to be retained, at least a six-nucleotide match to both a V gene segment and a J gene segment was required. A rearrangement counted as productive if the CDR3 had no stop codons and remained in frame with V and J, and every other rearrangement counted as non-productive. CDR3 was defined by IMGT convention, running from the second conserved V-encoded cysteine to the conserved J-encoded phenylalanine. In an earlier analysis of roughly 610 of the donors, sequences lacking an unambiguous match to a single V gene segment were excluded. An earlier analysis of a few hundred of the donors classified V segments as functional when productive rearrangements were above 56.7% and as segregating when the standard deviation between donors was above 5%. A statistical classification framework was built for diagnosing cytomegalovirus status from the catalog of TCR beta chain sequences. V and J gene assignment, in a later analysis, came from comparing TCR nucleotide sequences with IMGT/GENE-DB human TR gene sequences. The TCRdist pipeline was used in a later analysis to assign CDR3 sequences and most-parsimonious VDJ recombination scenarios. In a later analysis, every TCR beta chain was defined by the combination of its CDR3 amino acid sequence and its V-gene family, and reads without a unique V-gene family were dropped. In a later analysis, approximately 590 highly shared, low-generation-probability nucleotide sequences were removed to address suspected cross-contamination and a sequencing artifact. In a later analysis, a clonal expansion index was calculated for each public chain from normalized within-repertoire ranks of inferred template counts. A later analysis computed generation probabilities with a VDJ recombination model fitted to out-of-frame rearrangements, and checked the results against IGoR. A later analysis scored TCR-TCR, TCR-HLA and TCR-CMV co-occurrence with hypergeometric tests, applying a repertoire-size bias correction to TCR pairs. A later analysis estimated false discovery rates by permuting HLA or CMV assignments 20 times. In a later analysis, co-occurring TCRs were grouped using DBSCAN, and TCRdist sequence similarity was added for clustering within HLA-allele-positive subsets. For co-occurrence clustering, repertoires with fewer than 30,000 or more than 120,000 public chains were excluded, along with roughly 5 repertoires with anomalous nucleotide sharing. This is the immuneACCESS table as TCRdb keeps it, with only in-frame sequences that have V and J called. A part of the clones is gone; compared with another copy, unresolved V genes explain less than half, and the rest is unexplained. That table furnishes V, J and clone size, whereas the DNA furnished D and trimming. This sample comprises roughly 55,000 clones, around 82% of them detected only once. Around 2.5% of the sample is taken by the ten largest.

CDR1 and CDR2 are drawn from the germline V gene: SGHRS, YFSETQ. Taken from cysteine to phenylalanine, the CDR3 has 15 residues. Of all the DNA, just the CDR3 is kept, 45 bases in frame from base 1. The V end loses 1 base and the J end loses 1 base, and a stretch of 11 bases separates them. Recombination linked TRBV5-1 to TRBJ1-1, with a weak D call of TRBD1 (5 bases match). The sample consisted of PBMCs. The origin of this receptor is a boy aged 10-17 years in good health and CMV-seropositive. The bases read TGCGCCAGCAGCTTGCTTACAGGTTCGAACACTGAAGCTTTCTTT. Its protein reads: CASSLLTGSNTEAFF.